This TCR beta chain was obtained from a study of blood T cell repertoires in COVID-19. Categorization into cohorts depended on clinical history that participants reported. Symptom resolution, clearance, or two negative PCRs marked the recovered donors of Cohort 3. In the original workflow: Scientists estimated how many nucleated cells there were by amplifying reference gene primers. Repertoires were generated with immunoSEQ multiplex PCR, while TCRdb's copy carries only in-frame clones and drops some. That table supplies the V and J calls and clone size; D and trimming were determined from the DNA. This table has some 390,000 clones, roughly 86% appearing once. Material: PBMCs or T cells enriched from blood (not recorded which). This receptor was obtained from a woman aged 25-40 years who had recovered from COVID-19.

The CDR3 reads CASSYGAGGYYGYTF. The CDR3 DNA follows: TGTGCCAGCAGTTACGGGGCAGGGGGCTACTATGGCTACACCTTC. The chain is built from TRBV6-5 and TRBJ1-2; 8 nucleotides line up with TRBD1. Trimming removed 2 bases from V and 3 bases from J; junction bases left unmatched: 5. CDR1 and CDR2 (germline): MNHEY, SVGAGI. This CDR3 has 15 amino acids.